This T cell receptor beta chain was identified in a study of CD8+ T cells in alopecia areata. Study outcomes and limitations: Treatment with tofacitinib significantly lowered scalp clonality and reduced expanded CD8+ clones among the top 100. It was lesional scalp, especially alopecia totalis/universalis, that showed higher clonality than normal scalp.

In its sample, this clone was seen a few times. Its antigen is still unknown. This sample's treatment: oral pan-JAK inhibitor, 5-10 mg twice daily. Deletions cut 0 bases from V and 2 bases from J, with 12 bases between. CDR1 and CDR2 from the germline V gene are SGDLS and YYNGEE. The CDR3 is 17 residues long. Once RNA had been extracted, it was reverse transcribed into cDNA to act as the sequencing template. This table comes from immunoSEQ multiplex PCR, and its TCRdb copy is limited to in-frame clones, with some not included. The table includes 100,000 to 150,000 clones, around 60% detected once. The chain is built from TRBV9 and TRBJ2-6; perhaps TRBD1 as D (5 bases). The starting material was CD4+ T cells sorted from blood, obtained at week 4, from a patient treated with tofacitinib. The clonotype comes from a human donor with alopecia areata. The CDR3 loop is CASSVVPSTAGANVLTF. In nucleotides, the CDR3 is TGTGCCAGCAGCGTAGTACCCTCGACAGCTGGGGCCAACGTCCTGACTTTC.